This T cell receptor (beta chain) emerged from a study of cytomegalovirus exposure and HLA in healthy donors. Study-level results: Most TCR beta V segments were productive about 87% or about 30% of the time in an earlier analysis. In a later analysis, at a false discovery rate of 0.05, some 17,000 TCR beta sequences were associated with HLA alleles. In a later analysis, TCR beta V- and J-gene trimming was associated with a missense DCLRE1C variant.

The CDR3 has 15 residues. V was cut by 2 bases and J by 9 bases, with 17 bases left in between. Germline V CDR1 and CDR2: MDHEN, SYDVKM. As for this clone: Its antigen is unidentified.

Amplification used 60 Vbeta primers and 13 Jbeta primers. The data were produced by immunoSEQ multiplex PCR, yet TCRdb's version contains in-frame clones alone and is incomplete. The data show 95,000 to 100,000 clones, with roughly 74% seen just once and 1.5% to 2% held by the top ten. The receptor was derived from a middle-aged woman in good health and CMV-seronegative. Material for sequencing was PBMCs. The chain employs TRBV28 and TRBJ2-1, with D possibly being TRBD2 (6 bases). DNA of the CDR3: TGTGCCAGCAGTTTAGGGGGGACGGGAGAGGTTGAGCAGTTCTTC. Translated, it gives CASSLGGTGEVEQFF.